Following are 14 T cell receptor beta chains from one sample sequenced in a study of chronic HIV infection and antiretroviral therapy. TCRdb reprocessed the 5' RACE reads with MiXCR, giving one entry per CDR3 protein. The table lists approximately 47,000 distinct CDR3 sequences, about 19% of them singletons. Sequencing was carried out using peripheral blood. These receptors all stem from an adult who had HIV and had not received antiretroviral therapy, or was an uninfected healthy control (not recorded which).

The chain links TRBV21-1 to TRBJ1-1. TRBV21-1 is recorded as a pseudogene. This CDR3 has 11 residues. For the CDR3, the DNA is TGTGCCAGCGCAAAGATTTCGGAAGCTTTCTTT. This sequence encodes CASAKISEAFF.

A few counts support this clonotype. This sequence joins TRBV27 and TRBJ1-1; D possibly corresponds to TRBD1 (5 bases). Per germline, CDR1 MNHEY and CDR2 SMNVEV (reference sequence). V gave up 5 bases and J gave up 4 bases, with 14 bases separating them. This CDR3 is 14 amino acids long. The CDR3 spells CASSLMIGGTEAFF. The CDR3, as DNA: TGTGCCAGCAGTCTGATGATTGGGGGCACTGAAGCTTTCTTT.

The CDR3 loop is CASNLWGTQNTEAFF. Here the CDR3 DNA reads TGTGCCAGCAACCTTTGGGGAACTCAAAACACTGAAGCTTTCTTT. The J gene is TRBJ1-1, the V gene TRBV11-2; D is ambiguous. This CDR3 has 15 amino acids. V lost 7 bases and J lost 2, with 17 bases in between. Germline CDR1 SGHAT, CDR2 FQNNGV. The full variable domain, completed using reference TRBV11-2 and TRBJ1-1, is EAGVAQSPRYKIIEKRQSVAFWCNPISGHATLYWYQQILGQGPKLLIQFQNNGVVDDSQLPKDRFSAERLKGVDSTLKIQPAKLEDSAVYLCASNLWGTQNTEAFFGQGTRLTVV.

Only a few counts were recorded for this clonotype. This CDR3 reads CAISESVNIQYF. The CDR3 nucleotides are TGTGCCATCAGTGAGTCAGTAAACATTCAGTACTTC. The V call is TRBV10-3, the J call TRBJ2-4; D remains unclear. Germline V gene sequence: CDR1 ENHRY, CDR2 SYGVKD. V was trimmed by 0 bases and J by 6 bases, leaving 3 bases between them. This CDR3 has 12 amino acids.

V usage is TRBV28 and J usage is TRBJ1-5, with D possibly TRBD1 on 6 matching bases. CDR3 length equals 16 residues. CDR1 is MDHEN, CDR2 SYDVKM, per germline. Trimming removed 3 bases at V and 4 bases at J, with 16 bases between. The CDR3, as DNA: TGTGCCAGCAGTTTCTACCGGATGGACAGAAATCAGCCCCAGCATTTT. Translating it yields CASSFYRMDRNQPQHF.

The V call is TRBV28, the J call TRBJ2-3; 8 bases map to TRBD2. V was pared by 4 bases and J by 3 bases, with 6 bases of the junction left unmatched. Per the germline V gene, CDR1 is MDHEN and CDR2 is SYDVKM. This CDR3 comprises 15 residues. The CDR3: CASSSNGLATDTQYF. The CDR3 bases are TGTGCCAGCAGTTCCAACGGACTAGCAACAGATACGCAGTATTTT.

This chain connects TRBV29-1 to TRBJ2-1; no clear D gene. This CDR3 spans 11 amino acids. Germline CDR1 reads SQVTM; CDR2 reads ANQGSEA. The V end lost 7 bases, the J end lost 5 bases, and 9 bases lay between the germline ends. The CDR3 DNA follows: TGCAGCGCCACATTTGACAATGAGCAGTTCTTC. It encodes CSATFDNEQFF.

This clonotype was seen more than once but under ten times. V and J are TRBV12-3 or TRBV12-4 and TRBJ2-7; D tentatively reads TRBD1 or TRBD2 (5 bases each). The CDR3 has 13 residues. V was shortened by 4 bases and J by 6 bases, with 13 bases between the two germline ends. This CDR3 reads CASSSVGASEQYF. CDR3 sequence (DNA): TGTGCCAGCAGTTCGGTCGGGGCCTCCGAGCAGTACTTC.

The V call is TRBV6-5, the J call TRBJ2-7; D is undetermined. Looked up from germline, CDR1 is MNHEY and CDR2 is SVGAGI. V was cut by 4 bases and J by 6 bases, with 13 bases left in between. The CDR3 runs to 13 residues. The CDR3 sequence is CASSSRPRLEQYF. The CDR3 nucleotides read TGTGCCAGCAGTTCTCGGCCCCGGCTCGAGCAGTACTTC.

This clonotype was detected a few times. This sequence joins TRBV6-5 and TRBJ2-6, with 7 bases aligning to TRBD2. J gave up 2 bases and V 6 bases, and 7 bases lay outside the gene matches. The germline CDR1 and CDR2 sequences are MNHEY and SVGAGI. There are 16 residues in the CDR3. This CDR3 reads CASRTSIATGANVLTF. In nucleotides, the CDR3 is TGTGCCAGCAGGACTAGCATAGCAACTGGGGCCAACGTCCTGACTTTC.

This chain connects TRBV21-1 to TRBJ2-7; the tabulated D call, TRBD1, remains unverified against the DNA. TRBV21-1 is shown as a pseudogene. The CDR3 spans 17 residues. The CDR3: CASSKVPWDRGRGSWSF. CDR3 DNA sequence: TGTGCCAGCAGCAAAGTGCCCTGGGACAGGGGAAGGGGATCGTGGTCCTTC.

This clonotype occurred a few times. This chain connects TRBV10-3 to TRBJ2-2; D not resolved. CDR1 and CDR2 from the germline V gene are ENHRY and SYGVKD. V was cut by 3 bases and J by 6 bases, with 5 bases left in between. This CDR3 has 12 amino acids. CDR3 in amino acids: CAISEYAGELFF. The CDR3 DNA sequence: TGTGCCATCAGTGAATACGCCGGGGAGCTGTTTTTT.

This clonotype was observed many times. CDR3 bases: TGTGCCAGCAGTTTATCAGGCACCCAGGCCAGGTACTTC. Translation: CASSLSGTQARYF. The rearrangement links TRBV28 to TRBJ2-7; D is ambiguous. The CDR3 totals 13 residues. V was clipped by 1 base and J by 12 bases, with 16 bases between them. CDR1 is MDHEN and CDR2 is SYDVKM in the germline V gene.

The sample holds a few counts of this clonotype. The chain couples TRBV29-1 to TRBJ2-3; D ambiguous. Trimming left V 7 bases short and J 2 bases short, with 10 bases between. Germline CDR1 is SQVTM and CDR2 is ANQGSEA. The CDR3 extends over 12 amino acids. CDR3 coding DNA: TGCAGCGCTACAATAATCACAGATACGCAGTATTTT. Translated: CSATIITDTQYF.